The 27 T cell receptor beta chains below were found in one sample sequenced in a study of blood T cell repertoires in COVID-19. Clones were sequenced by immunoSEQ multiplex PCR, and TCRdb holds only the in-frame ones, with some missing. The sample gives 200,000 or so clones, approximately 81% of which show up once; 2.5% to 3.5% is in the top ten. What was sequenced was peripheral blood. The receptors derive from a man aged 50 to 60 who had recovered from COVID-19.

J is TRBJ2-7 and V is TRBV29-1; a weak D match, TRBD1 (5 bases). The CDR3 has 13 amino acids. With 7 bases removed from V and 4 bases from J, the gap between germline ends came to 17 bases. The germline V gene has CDR1 SQVTM and CDR2 ANQGSEA. The CDR3 loop is CSASGQGKYEQYF. The CDR3 coding sequence is TGCAGCGCCTCAGGGCAAGGGAAATACGAGCAGTACTTC.

The chain uses TRBV6-2 or TRBV6-3 and TRBJ1-5, with TRBD1 matching 8 bases. The CDR3 is 14 amino acids. The germline V gene encodes CDR1 MNHEY and CDR2 SVGEGT. V lost 4 bases, J lost 3 bases, and 2 bases stayed unmatched. The CDR3 spells CASSWDRPNQPQHF. DNA for the CDR3: TGTGCCAGCAGTTGGGACAGGCCCAATCAGCCCCAGCATTTT.

This clone was recorded a few times. The J gene is TRBJ2-1, the V gene TRBV19, with TRBD2 as a possible D gene (6 bases). The V end was cut by 1 base, the J end by 10 bases, with 17 bases between. The germline gives CDR1 LNHDA, CDR2 SQIVND (reference sequence). CDR3 length: 15 amino acids. CDR3 bases: TGTGCCAGTAGTATAGGAGGGAGGTCGAAGGGGGAGCAGTTCTTC. It codes for CASSIGGRSKGEQFF.

V usage is TRBV30 and J usage is TRBJ2-4; 8 nucleotides align to TRBD1. The CDR3 sequence is 14 residues long. V dropped 1 base and J dropped 3; count of bases not matched to a gene: 2. Germline CDR1 and CDR2: GTSNPN and SVGIG (reference sequence). In nucleotides, the CDR3 is TGTGCCTGGAGTGGCACAGGGGGCAAAAACATTCAGTACTTC. Translating gives CAWSGTGGKNIQYF.

V and J are TRBV28 and TRBJ1-5, with D possibly TRBD1 on 6 matching bases. The CDR3 length is 19 residues. Trimming took 3 bases from V and 2 from J, leaving 23 bases between them. The germline V gene has CDR1 MDHEN and CDR2 SYDVKM. DNA of the CDR3: TGTGCCAGCAGTTTCATAAGGAGACAGGCCTTGTTCGGCAATCAGCCCCAGCATTTT. Translating it yields CASSFIRRQALFGNQPQHF. Supplemented by reference TRBV28 and TRBJ1-5, the full variable domain reads DVKVTQSSRYLVKRTGEKVFLECVQDMDHENMFWYRQDPGLGLRLIYFSYDVKMKEKGDIPEGYSVSREKKERFSLILESASTNQTSMYLCASSFIRRQALFGNQPQHFGDGTRLSIL.

The chain employs TRBV9 and TRBJ2-1; a weak D match, TRBD1 (6 bases). This CDR3 is 17 amino acids long. Germline CDR1 is SGDLS and CDR2 is YYNGEE. V lost 4 bases and J 2 bases, leaving 19 bases between the germline ends. DNA of the CDR3: TGTGCCAGCAGCTCTGGGGGCCAGACGTGGGCCTACAATGAGCAGTTCTTC. Protein sequence: CASSSGGQTWAYNEQFF.

This clone has just one count. In DNA form, the CDR3 reads TGTGCCAGCAGCACTCGATCGGGGATCCCCAACTACGAGCAGTACTTC. Its protein is CASSTRSGIPNYEQYF. The V gene is TRBV3-1 (or the pseudogene TRBV3-2), the J gene TRBJ2-7; tentatively, D is TRBD2 (5 bases). The CDR3 sequence is 16 residues long. Per germline, CDR1 LGHDT and CDR2 YNNKEL (reference sequence). V lost 5 bases to trimming and J lost 3 bases, with 20 bases between them.

In this sample, this clone turned up once. The chain joins TRBV7-9 to TRBJ2-1; no definite D call. In germline, CDR1 is SEHNR, CDR2 FQNEAQ (reference sequence). The V and J ends lost 5 bases and 2 bases respectively, with 25 bases between them. This CDR3 region has 19 residues. The CDR3 DNA reads TGTGCCAGCAGCCTAAAGATTCAACCGGTGACATTCGCCTACAATGAGCAGTTCTTC. This gives the protein CASSLKIQPVTFAYNEQFF.

The chain uses TRBV7-8 and TRBJ2-7, with 7 bases identical to TRBD2. This CDR3 is built from 12 residues. From germline, CDR1 is SGHVS and CDR2 FQNEAQ. Trimming cost V 4 bases and J 3 bases; bases outside gene matches: 0. CDR3 nucleotides: TGTGCCAGCAGCTGGGGGGGCTACGAGCAGTACTTC. This codes for CASSWGGYEQYF. Using reference TRBV7-8 and TRBJ2-7 for the parts outside the CDR3, the full variable domain is GAGVSQSPRYKVAKRGQDVALRCDPISGHVSLFWYQQALGQGPEFLTYFQNEAQLDKSGLPSDRFFAERPEGSVSTLKIQRTQQEDSAVYLCASSWGGYEQYFGPGTRLTVT.

Notes on this clone: This CDR3 is also generated by other DNA sequences in the sample. The chain employs TRBV5-1 and TRBJ2-1; D is unclear. Germline assignment: CDR1 SGHRS and CDR2 YFSETQ. The CDR3 extends over 15 amino acids. Trimming cost V 2 bases and J 4 bases, with 13 bases left between them. The CDR3, as DNA: TGCGCCAGCAGCTTCGACGGCGGATTATACAATGAGCAGTTCTTC. Translated: CASSFDGGLYNEQFF.

The gene calls are TRBV6-4 and TRBJ2-3; D is possibly TRBD1 (6 bases). V was cut by 3 bases and J by 1 base, with 8 bases left in between. Germline V gene data show CDR1 as MRHNA and CDR2 as SNTAGT. The CDR3 is 14 residues long. In nucleotides, the CDR3 is TGTGCCAGCAGTGAGAAGGGGGGCACAGATACGCAGTATTTT. Amino acid sequence: CASSEKGGTDTQYF.

The genes are TRBV15 and TRBJ2-7; D may be TRBD2 (5 bases). Germline V gene lookup returns CDR1 LNHNV and CDR2 YYDKDF (reference sequence). The CDR3 sequence is 13 residues long. V shed 1 base and J shed 7 bases, with 11 bases lying between them. The CDR3 protein is CATSRATTGEQYF. For the CDR3, the DNA is TGTGCCACCAGCAGAGCTACTACGGGGGAGCAGTACTTC. Full variable domain (outside the CDR3, taken from reference TRBV15 and TRBJ2-7): DAMVIQNPRYQVTQFGKPVTLSCSQTLNHNVMYWYQQKSSQAPKLLFHYYDKDFNNEADTPDNFQSRRPNTSFCFLDIRSPGLGDTAMYLCATSRATTGEQYFGPGTRLTVT.

The chain employs TRBV28 and TRBJ1-5; 9 positions agree with TRBD1. CDR3 length: 17 amino acids. Germline assignment: CDR1 MDHEN and CDR2 SYDVKM. The V gene end was trimmed by 3 bases and the J gene end by 3 bases; junction bases not matched to a gene: 9. CDR3 amino acids: CASSFLVWDRDNQPQHF. The CDR3 DNA follows: TGTGCCAGCAGTTTTCTTGTGTGGGACAGGGACAATCAGCCCCAGCATTTT.

The chain recombines TRBV4-2 with TRBJ2-5; TRBD1 matches 8 bases. Germline CDR1 is LGHNA and CDR2 is YNFKEQ. V was clipped by 5 bases and J by 1 base; unmatched bases: 12. The CDR3 is made up of 17 amino acids. CDR3 loop: CASSLNIAQGGQETQYF. CDR3 in DNA: TGTGCCAGCAGCTTAAACATAGCACAGGGGGGCCAAGAGACCCAGTACTTC.

This clone was detected only a few times. The chain has TRBV2 and TRBJ1-5, with D possibly being TRBD1 (5 bases). Looked up from germline, CDR1 is SNHLY and CDR2 is FYNNEI. This CDR3 spans 16 amino acids. Trimming left V 6 bases short and J 0 bases short, with 15 bases between. CDR3 loop: CASRDPGVDSNQPQHF. The DNA for the CDR3 is TGTGCCAGCAGAGACCCGGGGGTGGATAGCAATCAGCCCCAGCATTTT. The entire variable domain, with the rest obtained from reference TRBV2 and TRBJ1-5, is as follows: EPEVTQTPSHQVTQMGQEVILRCVPISNHLYFYWYRQILGQKVEFLVSFYNNEISEKSEIFDDQFSVERPDGSNFTLKIRSTKLEDSAMYFCASRDPGVDSNQPQHFGDGTRLSIL.

This chain connects TRBV15 to TRBJ2-7, with 12 nucleotides matching TRBD2. The CDR3 totals 16 residues. Germline V gives CDR1 LNHNV, CDR2 YYDKDF (reference sequence). The ends lost 1 base at V and 4 bases at J; junction bases unmatched: 5. In DNA form, the CDR3 reads TGTGCCACCAGCAGAGCGACTAGCGGGAGTCTATACGAGCAGTACTTC. Encoded protein: CATSRATSGSLYEQYF.

This clone was counted between two and nine times. V usage is TRBV28 and J usage is TRBJ1-1, with 9 bases identical to TRBD1. J lost 11 bases, V lost 2 bases, and 3 bases had no gene match. CDR3 length: 12 amino acids. Germline V lookup: CDR1 MDHEN, CDR2 SYDVKM. DNA for the CDR3: TGTGCCAGCAGTTTAGGGACAGGGTATGCTTTCTTT. Amino acid sequence: CASSLGTGYAFF.

This clone was found a few times. V and J are TRBV7-9 and TRBJ2-1; tentative D call: TRBD2 (6 bases). The length of the CDR3 is 16 residues. The germline V and J ends were trimmed by 5 bases and 0 bases, with 14 bases remaining between them. Germline CDR1 reads SEHNR; CDR2 reads FQNEAQ (reference sequence). The CDR3 is CASSRRAVSSYNEQFF. DNA of the CDR3: TGTGCCAGCAGCCGGAGGGCCGTAAGCTCCTACAATGAGCAGTTCTTC.

The V and J genes are TRBV30 and TRBJ1-5; 12 bases fit TRBD1. The CDR3 is 17 residues long. CDR1 and CDR2 from the germline V gene are GTSNPN and SVGIG (reference sequence). Germline trimming cut 3 bases from V and 0 bases from J; bases unmatched to any gene: 6. The CDR3 loop is CAWSHRDRGLSNQPQHF. The CDR3 region has the DNA TGTGCCTGGAGCCACCGGGACAGGGGGCTTAGCAATCAGCCCCAGCATTTT.

The V and J genes are TRBV28 and TRBJ1-5; D unresolved. The CDR3 runs 15 residues. Germline lookup yields CDR1 MDHEN and CDR2 SYDVKM. V lost 8 bases and J 0 bases, leaving 14 bases between the germline ends. CDR3 nucleotide sequence: TGTGCCAGCCGTCGTAGCGCTCCTAGCAATCAGCCCCAGCATTTT. Amino acid sequence: CASRRSAPSNQPQHF.

This chain connects TRBV5-1 to TRBJ2-3; TRBD2 agrees at 11 bases. Germline V gene lookup returns CDR1 SGHRS and CDR2 YFSETQ. CDR3 length equals 17 residues. V was pared by 0 bases and J by 4 bases, with 7 bases of the junction left unmatched. CDR3: CASSLVVAGGRADTQYF. The CDR3 region has the DNA TGCGCCAGCAGCTTGGTGGTAGCGGGAGGGAGGGCAGATACGCAGTATTTT.

The gene calls are TRBV9 and TRBJ1-5; D perhaps matches TRBD1 (5 bases). Trimming removed 3 bases at V and 6 bases at J, with 13 bases between. This CDR3 contains 14 residues. The germline V gene encodes CDR1 SGDLS and CDR2 YYNGEE. CDR3 amino acids: CASSAGTLGQPQHF. CDR3 nucleotides: TGTGCCAGCAGCGCCGGGACTCTCGGTCAGCCCCAGCATTTT.

This sequence joins TRBV2 and TRBJ2-5; 7 bases match TRBD1. V shed 5 bases, J shed 4 bases, and the junction held 4 bases outside the gene matches. CDR1 and CDR2 (germline): SNHLY, FYNNEI. The CDR3 is 13 amino acids. CDR3 DNA sequence: TGTGCCAGCAGTTCTCCAGGGGGAGAGACCCAGTACTTC. It translates to CASSSPGGETQYF.

The V and J genes are TRBV19 and TRBJ1-1, with no clear D. The V and J ends lost 11 bases and 5 bases respectively, with 24 bases between them. This CDR3 region has 15 residues. The V gene's germline CDR1 is LNHDA and CDR2 SQIVND (reference sequence). CDR3 loop: CAAPDNPDRRTEAFF. In DNA form, the CDR3 reads TGTGCCGCCCCTGATAACCCGGACCGGAGGACTGAAGCTTTCTTT.

The chain couples TRBV24-1 to TRBJ2-5; D may be TRBD1 (7 bases). V was clipped by 0 bases and J by 5 bases, with 12 bases between them. Germline V lookup: CDR1 KGHDR, CDR2 SFDVKD. The CDR3 runs to 15 residues. CDR3 amino acids: CATSDLLQGRETQYF. The CDR3 DNA sequence: TGTGCCACCAGTGATTTGCTACAGGGGAGGGAGACCCAGTACTTC.

The V call is TRBV9, the J call TRBJ2-2; 10 bases are a match to TRBD1. Germline lookup yields CDR1 SGDLS and CDR2 YYNGEE. The CDR3 has 16 residues. The trim removed 3 bases at V and 3 bases at J, leaving 5 bases unmatched. CDR3: CASSGTGTGDTGELFF. The DNA for the CDR3 is TGTGCCAGCAGCGGTACCGGGACAGGGGACACCGGGGAGCTGTTTTTT.

The V and J genes are TRBV5-1 and TRBJ1-1; 8 nucleotides align to TRBD1. Trimming cost V 2 bases and J 1 base; bases outside gene matches: 4. Looked up from germline, CDR1 is SGHRS and CDR2 is YFSETQ. CDR3 length equals 15 residues. The CDR3 DNA reads TGCGCCAGCAGCTTCCAGGGGGCCGAGAACACTGAAGCTTTCTTT. Translated: CASSFQGAENTEAFF.